Listed here are 20 T cell receptor beta chains from one sample, sequenced in a study of metastatic and nonmetastatic thyroid tumors. MiXCR reprocessed the PCR reads for TCRdb. The sample holds about 23,000 clones, 20% to 30% seen once. Until they underwent thyroid surgery, no patient had received any treatment. The sequencing sample was made of blood. These receptors all stem from a male donor with papillary thyroid cancer or a benign thyroid nodule (not recorded which). Some clones in this sample may be carry-over from other donors' samples.

This clone was observed at least ten times. A read error may explain this, as a much larger clone is one base away. Different DNA sequences within this sample yield the same CDR3. The chain carries TRBV12-3 or TRBV12-4 and TRBJ1-2; D unclear. Trimming shortened V by 6 bases and J by 6 bases, and 8 bases separated the two germline ends. The CDR3 runs to 11 residues. CDR3 bases: TGTGCCAGCAGCCGAACCAATGGCTACACCTTC. Protein sequence: CASSRTNGYTF.

This clone was recorded a few times. V is TRBV12-3 or TRBV12-4 and J is TRBJ1-2, with TRBD1 matching 7 bases. The CDR3 is 15 residues long. The junction had 9 bases not matched to a gene; V was cut back by 4 bases and J by 4 bases. The CDR3 loop is CASSSRQGGRYGYTF. CDR3 in DNA: TGTGCCAGCAGTTCGAGACAGGGTGGGCGCTATGGCTACACCTTC.

For this clone: This may arise from a read error, as a much more abundant clone is one base away. The chain combines TRBV7-9 with TRBJ1-1, with a weak D call TRBD1 (5 bases). From germline, CDR1 is SEHNR and CDR2 FQNEAQ (reference sequence). The CDR3 runs 15 residues. CDR3 DNA sequence: TGTGCCAGCATCTTGGGGGGGTCAGGGAACACTGGAGCTTTCTTT. Translation: CASILGGSGNTGAFF.

Sample share makes this clone medium-sized. This CDR3 reads CASSESDRNYGYTF. CDR3 bases: TGCGCCAGCAGTGAGTCGGACCGTAACTATGGCTACACCTTC. V gene TRBV10-1 combines with J gene TRBJ1-2; D gene unclear. CDR3 length: 14 residues. Trimming took off 0 bases at V and 1 base at J, with 6 bases between the two ends. Germline V gives CDR1 WNHNN, CDR2 SYGVQD (reference sequence).

This clone has just a few counts. The limits of the CDR3 on the DNA are not certain, so only TCRdb's listed CDR3 is given. This chain uses TRBV12-3 or TRBV12-4 with TRBJ2-2; the listed D gene, TRBD1, was not tested against the DNA. The CDR3 extends over 14 residues, inclusive of both ends. CDR3 sequence: CASIRARGTGELFF.

This clone was seen repeatedly, ten times or more. The chain carries TRBV18 and TRBJ2-1; D gene ambiguous. The germline CDR1 and CDR2 sequences are KGHSH and LQKENI. CDR3 size: 15 residues. Trimming pared 3 bases from V and 0 bases from J, leaving 9 bases between. DNA of the CDR3: TGTGCCAGCTCACCGAGCCAGAGCTCCTACAATGAGCAGTTCTTC. Its protein product is CASSPSQSSYNEQFF. The whole variable domain, filled in from reference TRBV18 and TRBJ2-1, reads NAGVMQNPRHLVRRRGQEARLRCSPMKGHSHVYWYRQLPEEGLKFMVYLQKENIIDESGMPKERFSAEFPKEGPSILRIQQVVRGDSAAYFCASSPSQSSYNEQFFGPGTRLTVL.

The chain links TRBV3-1 to TRBJ1-5; 8 nucleotides match TRBD1. There are 16 residues in the CDR3. Per germline, CDR1 LGHDT and CDR2 YNNKEL (reference sequence). Unmatched junction bases numbered 5, after V lost 1 base and J lost 3 bases. CDR3 amino acids: CASSQGTGYDNQPQHF. The CDR3 nucleotides read TGTGCCAGCAGCCAAGGGACAGGGTATGACAATCAGCCCCAGCATTTT.

This clone has only a few counts. The chain joins TRBV7-2 to TRBJ1-6; 7 bases fit TRBD1. Germline trimming cut 5 bases from V and 9 bases from J; bases unmatched to any gene: 10. CDR1 and CDR2 from the germline V gene are SGHTA and FQGNSA. The CDR3 runs 15 residues. The CDR3 loop reads CASSNRDSVISPLHF. The CDR3 DNA reads TGTGCCAGCAGCAACCGGGACAGTGTTATTTCACCCCTCCACTTT.

The V gene is TRBV6-1, the J gene TRBJ2-7; possibly TRBD1 or TRBD2 for D (5 bases each). The CDR3 runs 14 residues. Looked up from germline, CDR1 is MNHNS and CDR2 is SASEGT. Trimming shortened V by 6 bases and J by 0 bases, and 12 bases separated the two germline ends. The CDR3 reads CASSFGTDSYEQYF. CDR3 DNA sequence: TGTGCCAGCAGCTTCGGGACGGACTCCTACGAGCAGTACTTC.

This clone was counted many times. The CDR3 nucleotides read TGTGCCAGCAGCTTTCCCGGGACTACTAATGAGCAGTTCTTC. Protein product: CASSFPGTTNEQFF. The V gene is TRBV5-8, the J gene TRBJ2-1, with 7 nucleotides matching TRBD2. After removal of 2 bases from V and 7 bases from J, the junction contained 6 bases not matched to a gene. The CDR3 is 14 residues long. CDR1 and CDR2 from the germline V gene are SGHTS and YDEGEE. The entire variable domain, with the rest obtained from reference TRBV5-8 and TRBJ2-1, is as follows: EAGVTQSPTHLIKTRGQQATLRCSPISGHTSVYWYQQALGLGLQFLLWYDEGEERNRGNFPPRFSGRQFPNYSSELNVNALELEDSALYLCASSFPGTTNEQFFGPGTRLTVL.

V and J are TRBV19 and TRBJ1-2; 10 nucleotides agree with TRBD1. This CDR3 spans 13 amino acids. Germline CDR1 reads LNHDA; CDR2 reads SQIVND (reference sequence). V shed 8 bases, J shed 3 bases, and the junction held 3 bases outside the gene matches. The CDR3 DNA follows: TGTGCCAGTTCTGACAGGGGGCACTATGGCTACACCTTC. It specifies CASSDRGHYGYTF.

By share, this clone counts as medium-sized. This chain uses TRBV19 with TRBJ1-2; D call uncertain. V was trimmed by 2 bases and J by 8 bases, leaving 21 bases between them. CDR3 length: 16 residues. Germline V gene data show CDR1 as LNHDA and CDR2 as SQIVND (reference sequence). The DNA for the CDR3 is TGTGCCAGTAGTATACTCCGAGCCGGGAAACTGCAGGGCTACACCTTC. Translating gives CASSILRAGKLQGYTF.

This chain uses TRBV5-1 with TRBJ1-6, with D maybe TRBD1 (6 bases). Between the trimmed V and J ends, which lost 0 bases and 12 bases, there was a span of 13 bases. The CDR3 spans 14 residues. Germline assignment: CDR1 SGHRS and CDR2 YFSETQ. The CDR3 sequence is CASSLGRGAGPLHF. CDR3 DNA: TGCGCCAGCAGCTTGGGCAGGGGAGCGGGACCCCTCCACTTT.

This clone was counted many times. The V gene is TRBV9, the J gene TRBJ2-1, with TRBD2 matching 9 bases. The germline V gene has CDR1 SGDLS and CDR2 YYNGEE. V gave up 0 bases and J gave up 7 bases; unmatched junction bases: 5. The CDR3 extends over 15 amino acids. CDR3 DNA sequence: TGTGCCAGCAGCGTAGGACTAGCGGAGGGGAATGAGCAGTTCTTC. Its protein is CASSVGLAEGNEQFF.

By frequency in the sample, this clone is medium-sized. This rearrangement joins TRBV6-2 or TRBV6-3 to TRBJ1-6; 8 nucleotides agree with TRBD1. After removal of 7 bases from V and 9 bases from J, the junction contained 8 bases not matched to a gene. The CDR3 totals 14 residues. Germline values: CDR1 MNHEY, CDR2 SVGEGT. The CDR3 nucleotides are TGTGCCAGCAACAGACAGGGGATTAGTTCACCCCTCCACTTT. The encoded protein is CASNRQGISSPLHF.

Judged by abundance, this clone is medium-sized. V and J are TRBV7-8 and TRBJ2-7; D may correspond to TRBD1 or TRBD2 (5 bases each). This CDR3 contains 14 residues. Germline V gene data show CDR1 as SGHVS and CDR2 as FQNEAQ. Trimming cost V 4 bases and J 3 bases, with 13 bases left between them. CDR3 in DNA: TGTGCCAGCAGCTCCACCGGGACGGTCTACGAGCAGTACTTC. This encodes CASSSTGTVYEQYF.

CDR3: CASSQEGTGDEKLFF. The CDR3 region has the DNA TGCGCCAGCAGCCAAGAGGGAACAGGAGACGAAAAACTGTTTTTT. This chain joins TRBV4-3 and TRBJ1-4, with D possibly TRBD1 on 5 matching bases. This CDR3 spans 15 amino acids. Germline lookup yields CDR1 LGHNA and CDR2 YSLEER. V was clipped by 0 bases and J by 8 bases, with 13 bases between them.

About this clone: An end of the junction does not agree with germline; a read error may underlie this. CDR3 amino acids: CARSQSSLLAGEDEQDF. Written as DNA, the CDR3 is TGCGCCAGAAGCCAATCTTCGTTACTAGCGGGGGAGGACGAGCAGGACTTC. The chain is built from TRBV4-1 and TRBJ2-7; 11 bases match TRBD2. The CDR3 contains 17 residues. CDR1 MGHRA and CDR2 YSYEKL come from the germline V gene.

This clone showed up many times. J is TRBJ2-1 and V is TRBV15; possibly TRBD1 or TRBD2 for D (5 bases each). Germline V gene data show CDR1 as LNHNV and CDR2 as YYDKDF (reference sequence). CDR3 length: 17 residues. The V end lost 0 bases, the J end lost 3 bases, and 15 bases lay between the germline ends. The CDR3 loop reads CATSRDRGRNLYNEQFF. In DNA form, the CDR3 reads TGTGCCACCAGCAGAGATCGGGGCAGGAACCTCTACAATGAGCAGTTCTTC. Combining the CDR3 with reference TRBV15 and TRBJ2-1 gives the whole variable domain DAMVIQNPRYQVTQFGKPVTLSCSQTLNHNVMYWYQQKSSQAPKLLFHYYDKDFNNEADTPDNFQSRRPNTSFCFLDIRSPGLGDTAMYLCATSRDRGRNLYNEQFFGPGTRLTVL.

The chain employs TRBV18 and TRBJ2-3; D gene unclear. The CDR3 consists of 13 residues. Germline CDR1 and CDR2: KGHSH and LQKENI. With 0 bases removed from V and 3 bases from J, the gap between germline ends came to 4 bases. The CDR3 DNA reads TGTGCCAGCTCACCACCCTGGACAGATACGCAGTATTTT. As protein: CASSPPWTDTQYF. Full variable domain (missing parts from reference TRBV18 and TRBJ2-3): NAGVMQNPRHLVRRRGQEARLRCSPMKGHSHVYWYRQLPEEGLKFMVYLQKENIIDESGMPKERFSAEFPKEGPSILRIQQVVRGDSAAYFCASSPPWTDTQYFGPGTRLTVL.